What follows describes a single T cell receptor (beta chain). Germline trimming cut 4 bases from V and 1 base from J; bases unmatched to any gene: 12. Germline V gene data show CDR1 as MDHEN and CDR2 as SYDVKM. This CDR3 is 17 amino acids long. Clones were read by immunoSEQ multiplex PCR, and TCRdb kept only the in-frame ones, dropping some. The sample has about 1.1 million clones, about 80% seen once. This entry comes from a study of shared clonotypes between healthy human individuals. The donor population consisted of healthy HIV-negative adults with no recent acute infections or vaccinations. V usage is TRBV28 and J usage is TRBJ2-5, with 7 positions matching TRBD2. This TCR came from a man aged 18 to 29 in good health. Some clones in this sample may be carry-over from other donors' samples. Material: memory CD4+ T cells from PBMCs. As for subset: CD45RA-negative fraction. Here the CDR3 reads CASSSSGRGSGQETQYF. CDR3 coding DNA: TGTGCCAGCAGTTCATCGGGTCGCGGGAGCGGCCAAGAGACCCAGTACTTC.